The clone carrying this T cell receptor (beta chain) was picked up one time. This sample stems from a study of PD-L1 blockade in urothelial cancer. Study as a whole: Once treatment had started, blood was analyzed at 3 weeks (second dose) and again at 6 weeks.

The V gene end was trimmed by 0 bases and the J gene end by 7 bases; junction bases not matched to a gene: 7. The CDR3 spans 16 residues. Looked up from germline, CDR1 is SGDLS and CDR2 is YYNGEE. Time point indicated: pretreatment peripheral blood. Patients presented with locally advanced or metastatic urothelial carcinoma. Assay: immunoSEQ multiplex PCR; the TCRdb copy retains only in-frame clones and omits some. The data show about 76,000 clones, 90% seen once. Sequences were derived from PBMCs, sampled around atezolizumab (anti-PD-L1) treatment. This receptor was taken from a man in his 70s with urothelial cancer. The V and J genes are TRBV9 and TRBJ2-4, with 10 nucleotides matching TRBD2. CDR3 sequence reads: CASSVGSGRAENIQYF. The CDR3 nucleotides are TGTGCCAGCAGCGTAGGAAGCGGGAGGGCCGAGAACATTCAGTACTTC.